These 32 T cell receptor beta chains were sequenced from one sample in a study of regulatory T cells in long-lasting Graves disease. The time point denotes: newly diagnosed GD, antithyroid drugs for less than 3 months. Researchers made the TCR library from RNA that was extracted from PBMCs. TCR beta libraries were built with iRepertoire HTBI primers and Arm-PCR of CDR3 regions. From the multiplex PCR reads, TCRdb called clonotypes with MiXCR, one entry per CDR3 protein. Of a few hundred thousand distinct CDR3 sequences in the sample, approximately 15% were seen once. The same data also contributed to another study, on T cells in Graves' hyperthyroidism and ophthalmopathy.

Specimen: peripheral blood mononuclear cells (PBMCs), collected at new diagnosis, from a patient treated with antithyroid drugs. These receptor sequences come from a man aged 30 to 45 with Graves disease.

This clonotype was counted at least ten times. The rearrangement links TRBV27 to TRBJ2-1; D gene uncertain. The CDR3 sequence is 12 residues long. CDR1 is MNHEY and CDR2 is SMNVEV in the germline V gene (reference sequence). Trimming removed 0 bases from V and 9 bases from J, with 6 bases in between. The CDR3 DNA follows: TGTGCCAGCAGTTTATCGCGGAGTGAGCAGTTCTTC. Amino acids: CASSLSRSEQFF.

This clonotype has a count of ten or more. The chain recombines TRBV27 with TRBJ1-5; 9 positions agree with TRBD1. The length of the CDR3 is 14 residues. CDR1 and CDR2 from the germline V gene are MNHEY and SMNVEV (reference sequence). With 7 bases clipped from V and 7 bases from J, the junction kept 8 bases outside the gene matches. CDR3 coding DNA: TGTGCCAGCATCCCGGACAGGGGAGGCCAGCCCCAGCATTTT. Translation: CASIPDRGGQPQHF.

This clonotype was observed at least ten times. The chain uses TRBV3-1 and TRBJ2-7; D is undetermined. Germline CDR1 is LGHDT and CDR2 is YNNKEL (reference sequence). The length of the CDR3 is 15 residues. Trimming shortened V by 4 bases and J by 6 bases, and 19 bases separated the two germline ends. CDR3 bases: TGTGCCAGCAGCCCACCCCGCCAGATTTCGCGCGAGCAGTACTTC. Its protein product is CASSPPRQISREQYF.

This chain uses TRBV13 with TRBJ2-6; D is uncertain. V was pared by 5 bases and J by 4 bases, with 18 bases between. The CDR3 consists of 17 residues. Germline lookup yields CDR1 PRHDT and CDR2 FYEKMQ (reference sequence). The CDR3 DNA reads TGTGCCAGCAGCGCTCAGACGGGCTTAGGGGGGGCCAACGTCCTGACTTTC. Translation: CASSAQTGLGGANVLTF.

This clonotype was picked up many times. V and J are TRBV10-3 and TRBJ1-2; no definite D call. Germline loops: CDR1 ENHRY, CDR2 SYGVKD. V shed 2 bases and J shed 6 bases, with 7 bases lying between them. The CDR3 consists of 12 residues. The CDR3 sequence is CAISEGGDGYTF. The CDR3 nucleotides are TGTGCCATCAGTGAGGGCGGGGATGGCTACACCTTC.

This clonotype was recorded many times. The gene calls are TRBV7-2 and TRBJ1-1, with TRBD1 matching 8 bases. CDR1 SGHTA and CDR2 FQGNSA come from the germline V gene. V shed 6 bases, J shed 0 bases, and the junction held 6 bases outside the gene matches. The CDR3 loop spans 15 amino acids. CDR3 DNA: TGTGCCAGCAGTGACAGGGGTCAAATGAACACTGAAGCTTTCTTT. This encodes CASSDRGQMNTEAFF. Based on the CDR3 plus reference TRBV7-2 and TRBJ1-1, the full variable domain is GAGVSQSPSNKVTEKGKDVELRCDPISGHTALYWYRQSLGQGLEFLIYFQGNSAPDKSGLPSDRFSAERTGGSVSTLTIQRTQQEDSAVYLCASSDRGQMNTEAFFGQGTRLTVV.

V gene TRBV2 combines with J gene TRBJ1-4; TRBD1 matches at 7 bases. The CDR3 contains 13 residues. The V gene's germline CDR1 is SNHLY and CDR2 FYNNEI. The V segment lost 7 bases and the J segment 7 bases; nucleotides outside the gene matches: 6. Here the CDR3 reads CASTRGGGEKLFF. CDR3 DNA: TGTGCCAGCACCCGAGGGGGCGGTGAAAAACTGTTTTTT.

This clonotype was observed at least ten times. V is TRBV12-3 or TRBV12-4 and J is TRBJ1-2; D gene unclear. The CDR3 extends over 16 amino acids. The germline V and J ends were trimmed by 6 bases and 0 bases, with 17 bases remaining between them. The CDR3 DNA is TGTGCCAGCAGCCCCTTATTAGGAACCGCTAACTATGGCTACACCTTC. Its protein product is CASSPLLGTANYGYTF.

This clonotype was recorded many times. The CDR3 protein is CASAGGGTEAFF. As DNA, the CDR3 is TGTGCCAGCGCAGGGGGAGGTACTGAAGCTTTCTTT. The chain carries TRBV9 and TRBJ1-1; 7 bases agree with TRBD1. The V and J ends lost 7 bases and 5 bases, in that order; junction bases with no gene match: 5. CDR1 and CDR2 (germline): SGDLS, YYNGEE. The CDR3 runs 12 residues. Based on the CDR3 plus reference TRBV9 and TRBJ1-1, the full variable domain is DSGVTQTPKHLITATGQRVTLRCSPRSGDLSVYWYQQSLDQGLQFLIQYYNGEERAKGNILERFSAQQFPDLHSELNLSSLELGDSALYFCASAGGGTEAFFGQGTRLTVV.

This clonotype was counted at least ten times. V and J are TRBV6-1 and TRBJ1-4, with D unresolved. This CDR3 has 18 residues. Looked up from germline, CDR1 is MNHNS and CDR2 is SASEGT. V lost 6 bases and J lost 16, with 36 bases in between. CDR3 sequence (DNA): TGTGCCAGCAGGCCACGGTCCCCCTCTACCCCGGCGTTGGTGCCACCGTTTTTT. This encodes CASRPRSPSTPALVPPFF.

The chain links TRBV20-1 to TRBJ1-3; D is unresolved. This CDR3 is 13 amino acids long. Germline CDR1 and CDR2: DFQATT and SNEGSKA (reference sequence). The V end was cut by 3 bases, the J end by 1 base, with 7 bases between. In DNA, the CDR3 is TGCAGTGCTAGCGAGATGTCTGGAAACACCATATATTTT. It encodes CSASEMSGNTIYF.

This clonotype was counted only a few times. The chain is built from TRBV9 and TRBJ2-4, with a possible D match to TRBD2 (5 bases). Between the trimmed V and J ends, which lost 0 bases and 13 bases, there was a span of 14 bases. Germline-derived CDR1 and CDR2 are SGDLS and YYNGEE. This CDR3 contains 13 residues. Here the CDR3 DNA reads TGTGCCAGCAGCGTAGAACATCGGGGAGAGCAGTACTTC. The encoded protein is CASSVEHRGEQYF.

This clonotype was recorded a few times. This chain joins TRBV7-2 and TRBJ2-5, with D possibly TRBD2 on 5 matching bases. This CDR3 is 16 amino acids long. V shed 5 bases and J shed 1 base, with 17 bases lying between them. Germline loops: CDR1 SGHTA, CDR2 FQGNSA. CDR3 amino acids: CASSDWGASGQETQYF. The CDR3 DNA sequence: TGTGCCAGCAGCGATTGGGGTGCAAGCGGCCAAGAGACCCAGTACTTC.

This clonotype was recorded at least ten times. The CDR3: CASRGTGANTEAFF. CDR3 bases: TGTGCCAGCAGGGGAACAGGGGCGAACACTGAAGCTTTCTTT. The rearrangement links TRBV2 to TRBJ1-1, with 7 bases fitting TRBD1. V shed 6 bases and J 1 base; nucleotides not matched to a gene: 5. CDR3 length: 14 amino acids. Germline lookup yields CDR1 SNHLY and CDR2 FYNNEI.

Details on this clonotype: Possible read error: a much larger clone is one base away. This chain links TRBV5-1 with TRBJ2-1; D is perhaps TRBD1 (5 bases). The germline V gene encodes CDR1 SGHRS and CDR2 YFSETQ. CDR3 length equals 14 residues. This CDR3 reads CASGLEGVDNEQFF. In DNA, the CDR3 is TGCGCCAGCGGCTTGGAAGGGGTGGACAATGAGCAGTTCTTC. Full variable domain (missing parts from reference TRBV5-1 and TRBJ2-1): KAGVTQTPRYLIKTRGQQVTLSCSPISGHRSVSWYQQTPGQGLQFLFEYFSETQRNKGNFPGRFSGRQFSNSRSEMNVSTLELGDSALYLCASGLEGVDNEQFFGPGTRLTVL.

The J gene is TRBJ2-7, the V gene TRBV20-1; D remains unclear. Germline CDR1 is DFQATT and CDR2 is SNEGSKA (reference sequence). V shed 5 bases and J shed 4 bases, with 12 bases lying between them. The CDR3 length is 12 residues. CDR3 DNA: TGCAGTGCTCGTACACAGAGGTACGAGCAGTACTTC. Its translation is CSARTQRYEQYF.

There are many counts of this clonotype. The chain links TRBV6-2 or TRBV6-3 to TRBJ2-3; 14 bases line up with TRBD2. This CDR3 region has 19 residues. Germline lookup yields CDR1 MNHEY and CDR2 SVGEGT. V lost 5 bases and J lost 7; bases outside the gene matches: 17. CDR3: CASSPLRVVGTSGSYTQYF. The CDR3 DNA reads TGTGCCAGCAGTCCACTCCGGGTCGTCGGGACTAGCGGGAGTTATACGCAGTATTTT.

CDR3 sequence (DNA): TGTGCCAGCAGCCCTCTTAGCGGAAGTGGGGCCGGGGAGCTGTTTTTT. It is translated as CASSPLSGSGAGELFF. The chain combines TRBV3-1 with TRBJ2-2; a weak D match, TRBD2 (6 bases). Trimming cost V 4 bases and J 6 bases, with 18 bases left between them. The germline V gene encodes CDR1 LGHDT and CDR2 YNNKEL (reference sequence). CDR3 size: 16 residues.

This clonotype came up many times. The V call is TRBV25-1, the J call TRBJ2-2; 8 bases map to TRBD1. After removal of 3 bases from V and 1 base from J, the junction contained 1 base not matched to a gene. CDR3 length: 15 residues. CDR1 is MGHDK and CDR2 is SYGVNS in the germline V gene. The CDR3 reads CASSEDRVNTGELFF. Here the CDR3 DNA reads TGTGCCAGCAGTGAGGACAGGGTGAACACCGGGGAGCTGTTTTTT. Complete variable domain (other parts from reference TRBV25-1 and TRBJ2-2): EADIYQTPRYLVIGTGKKITLECSQTMGHDKMYWYQQDPGMELHLIHYSYGVNSTEKGDLSSESTVSRIRTEHFPLTLESARPSHTSQYLCASSEDRVNTGELFFGEGSRLTVL.

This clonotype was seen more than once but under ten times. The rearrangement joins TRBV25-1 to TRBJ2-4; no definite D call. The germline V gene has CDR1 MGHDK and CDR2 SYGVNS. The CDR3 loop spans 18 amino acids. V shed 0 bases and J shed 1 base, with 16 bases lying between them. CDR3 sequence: CASSEYQPGEIAKNIQYF. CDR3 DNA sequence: TGTGCCAGCAGTGAATATCAGCCCGGAGAGATTGCCAAAAACATTCAGTACTTC.

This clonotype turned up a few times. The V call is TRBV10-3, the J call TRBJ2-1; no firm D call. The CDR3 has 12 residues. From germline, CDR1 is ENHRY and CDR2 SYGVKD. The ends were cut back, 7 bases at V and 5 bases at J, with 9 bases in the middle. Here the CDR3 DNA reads TGTGCCATCAAAGCATCCGACAATGAGCAGTTCTTC. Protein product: CAIKASDNEQFF.

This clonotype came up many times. CDR3 DNA sequence: TGTGCCAGCAGACCCGGACTAGCGGGATACACAGATACGCAGTATTTT. Translation gives CASRPGLAGYTDTQYF. The chain joins TRBV2 to TRBJ2-3, with 12 nucleotides matching TRBD2. V gave up 6 bases and J gave up 2 bases; unmatched junction bases: 6. Germline V gene lookup returns CDR1 SNHLY and CDR2 FYNNEI. The CDR3 runs 16 residues.

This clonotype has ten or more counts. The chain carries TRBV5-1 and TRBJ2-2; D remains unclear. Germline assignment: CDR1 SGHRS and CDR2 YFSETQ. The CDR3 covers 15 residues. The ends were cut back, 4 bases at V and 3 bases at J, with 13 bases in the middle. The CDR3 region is CASSLLFRDTGELFF. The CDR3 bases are TGCGCCAGCAGCCTCCTTTTTCGCGACACCGGGGAGCTGTTTTTT.

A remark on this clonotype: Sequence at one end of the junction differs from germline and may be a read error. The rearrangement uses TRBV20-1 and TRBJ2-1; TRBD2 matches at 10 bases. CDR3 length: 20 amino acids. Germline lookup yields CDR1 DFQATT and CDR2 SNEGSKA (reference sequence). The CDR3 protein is CGARDLGPSGRGAPYNEQFF. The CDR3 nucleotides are TGCGGTGCTAGAGATTTGGGTCCTAGCGGGAGAGGGGCGCCCTACAATGAGCAGTTCTTC.

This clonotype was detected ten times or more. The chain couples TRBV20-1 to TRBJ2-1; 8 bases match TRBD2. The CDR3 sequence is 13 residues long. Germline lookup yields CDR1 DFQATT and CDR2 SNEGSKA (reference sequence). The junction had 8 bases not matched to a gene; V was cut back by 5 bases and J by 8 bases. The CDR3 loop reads CSAWPGLGDEQFF. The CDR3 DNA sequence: TGCAGTGCTTGGCCGGGACTAGGAGATGAGCAGTTCTTC.

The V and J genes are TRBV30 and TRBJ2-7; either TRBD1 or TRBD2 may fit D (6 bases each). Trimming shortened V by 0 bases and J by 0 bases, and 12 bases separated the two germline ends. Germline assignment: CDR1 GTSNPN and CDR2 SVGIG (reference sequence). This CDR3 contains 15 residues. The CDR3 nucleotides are TGTGCCTGGAGTGTATATGGAGGGGGCTCCTACGAGCAGTACTTC. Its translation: CAWSVYGGGSYEQYF. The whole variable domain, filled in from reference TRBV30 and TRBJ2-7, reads SQTIHQWPATLVQPVGSPLSLECTVEGTSNPNLYWYRQAAGRGLQLLFYSVGIGQISSEVPQNLSASRPQDRQFILSSKKLLLSDSGFYLCAWSVYGGGSYEQYFGPGTRLTVT.

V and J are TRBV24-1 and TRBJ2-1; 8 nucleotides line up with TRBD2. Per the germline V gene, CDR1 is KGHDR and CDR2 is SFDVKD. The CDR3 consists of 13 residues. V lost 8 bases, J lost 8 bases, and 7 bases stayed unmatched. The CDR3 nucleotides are TGTGCCACCACCGGGACTAGAAACCATGAGCAGTTCTTC. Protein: CATTGTRNHEQFF.

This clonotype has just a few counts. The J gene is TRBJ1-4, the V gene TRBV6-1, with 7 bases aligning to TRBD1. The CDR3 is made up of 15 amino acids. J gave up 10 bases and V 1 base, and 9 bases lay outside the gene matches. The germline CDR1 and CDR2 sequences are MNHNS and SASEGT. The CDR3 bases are TGTGCCAGCAGTGAAGACAACAGGGGCACAGGAAAACTGTTTTTT. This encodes CASSEDNRGTGKLFF.

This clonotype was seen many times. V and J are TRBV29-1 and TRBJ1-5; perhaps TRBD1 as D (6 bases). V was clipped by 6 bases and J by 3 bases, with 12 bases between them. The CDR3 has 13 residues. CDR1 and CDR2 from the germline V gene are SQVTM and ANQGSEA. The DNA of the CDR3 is TGCAGCGTCAAACAGGGACCCAATCAGCCCCAGCATTTT. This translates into CSVKQGPNQPQHF.

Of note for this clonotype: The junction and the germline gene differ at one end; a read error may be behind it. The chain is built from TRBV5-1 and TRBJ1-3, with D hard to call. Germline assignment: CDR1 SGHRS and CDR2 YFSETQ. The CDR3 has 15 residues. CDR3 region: CASRVLTSSGNAIYF. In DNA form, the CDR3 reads TGTGCCAGCAGAGTCCTTACCAGCTCTGGAAACGCCATATATTTT.

The CDR3 DNA follows: TGCGCCAGCAGCCAGACAGGGCCCATGAACACTGAAGCTTTCTTT. As protein: CASSQTGPMNTEAFF. The chain employs TRBV5-1 and TRBJ1-1; 7 nucleotides match TRBD1. The CDR3 contains 15 residues. Germline V gene sequence: CDR1 SGHRS, CDR2 YFSETQ. J gave up 0 bases and V 4 bases, and 6 bases lay outside the gene matches.

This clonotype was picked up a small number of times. CDR3 nucleotide sequence: TGTGCCAGCAGTTCCCCCCGGATTAGCTCCTACGAGCAGTACTTC. Translation gives CASSSPRISSYEQYF. V gene TRBV6-5 combines with J gene TRBJ2-7; D call uncertain. Trimming removed 4 bases at V and 0 bases at J, with 13 bases between. Germline CDR1 is MNHEY and CDR2 is SVGAGI. The CDR3 is made up of 15 amino acids.